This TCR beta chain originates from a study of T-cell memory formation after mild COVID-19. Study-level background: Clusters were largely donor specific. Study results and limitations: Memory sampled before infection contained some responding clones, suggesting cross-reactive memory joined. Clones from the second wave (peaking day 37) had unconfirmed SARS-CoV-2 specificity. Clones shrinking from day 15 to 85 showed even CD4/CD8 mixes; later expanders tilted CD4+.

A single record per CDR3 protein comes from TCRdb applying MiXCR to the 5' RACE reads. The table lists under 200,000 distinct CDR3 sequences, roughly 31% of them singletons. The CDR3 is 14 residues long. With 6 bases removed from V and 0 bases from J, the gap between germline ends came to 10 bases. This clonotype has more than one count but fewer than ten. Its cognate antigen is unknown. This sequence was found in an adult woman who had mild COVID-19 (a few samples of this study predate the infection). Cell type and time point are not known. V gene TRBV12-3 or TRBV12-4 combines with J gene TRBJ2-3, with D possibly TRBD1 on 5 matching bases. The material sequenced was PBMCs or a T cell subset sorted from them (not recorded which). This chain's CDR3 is CASSPRTSTDTQYF. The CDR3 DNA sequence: TGTGCCAGCAGCCCGAGGACAAGCACAGATACGCAGTATTTT.